This entry concerns a single T cell receptor (beta chain). Its antigen specificity is not known. No quality values exist for individual bases; no much larger clone is one base distant. CDR1 and CDR2 were assigned from the germline V gene as MDHEN and SYDVKM. V trim: 6 bases; J trim: 7 bases; unmatched bases: 10. The CDR3, from cysteine to phenylalanine, totals 14 residues. The only DNA kept is the CDR3, 42 bases in frame from the first base. Libraries were prepared through 5' RACE. For sequencing, an Illumina HiSeq 2500 was employed. A second PCR of about 6 to 11 cycles was performed with a sample-barcoded 5' primer and a J-beta primer mix. A template-switch 5' adaptor carrying 12 random nucleotides introduced a unique molecular identifier onto each TCR beta cDNA molecule. Each sample yielded at least 2.5 million CDR3-containing paired-end reads. First-strand cDNA synthesis was performed from all RNA using the Mint cDNA synthesis kit, with priming by a TRBC-specific oligonucleotide. Following uracil-DNA glycosylase treatment, a first 18-cycle PCR with universal primers M1SS and BC2_uni_R was performed on all cDNA. The published analysis was carried out like this. For normalization, 1 million high-quality reads were randomly selected from each sample, with every read carrying a distinct molecular identifier. Reads sharing molecular identifiers were discarded rather than binned into consensus sequences. MiTCR, with a Q25 quality threshold and the strictest error-elimination algorithm, was used for CDR3 identification, clonotype clustering and error correction. Lower-bound total TCR beta diversity was estimated with a nonparametric unseen species model using Euler transformation. In-frame beta chains were kept once TCRdb had trimmed the public reads at Q25 with fastp and called clones with MiXCR. One record per CDR3 amino acid sequence lists the most common genes and DNA. These V and J calls derive from TCRdb rather than the authors' analysis. This sample is represented by about 1.1 million distinct CDR3 sequences; more than 30% of them were singletons. The ten largest account for roughly 14% of the sample.

This specimen comes from a study of blood T cells in healthy people across ages (dated by TCRdb to 2015 to 2017). At the level of the whole study: In model experiments, roughly one uniquely barcoded TCR beta cDNA molecule per two T cells was captured by template switching. To avoid experimental bias, donors of different ages were spread randomly across the sequencing lanes. Using the same blood draw, the study looked at two additional independent replicas of 1 million unique cDNA reads for two donors, one aged 18 to 30 and the other aged 80 or older. Donors were grouped into four age groups: young (average approximately 16 years), middle-aged (39), aged (about 60) and long-lived (less than 85). The study measured age-related changes in TCR beta repertoire diversity using deep sequencing normalized with unique cDNA molecular identifiers.

The approximately 41 donors, aged about 6 to 100 years, were systemically healthy Caucasian individuals from Russia. Roughly 9 milliliters of peripheral blood were drawn from each donor into EDTA-treated Vacutainer tubes. PBMCs were isolated by Ficoll-Paque density-gradient centrifugation, with at least 6 million obtained per sample. Trizol reagent was used to extract total RNA from the PBMCs, yielding at least 5.5 micrograms per sample. The percentages of naive CD45RAhigh/CD27high T cells were determined by flow cytometry on a PBMC aliquot from every donor. Study-wide findings and limitations: There was a strong correlation between observed TCR beta diversity and the percentage of naive T cells measured by flow cytometry. As age increased, observed TCR beta diversity per million T cells dropped in a roughly linear way, and a significant reduction was already evident by age about 40. Total diversity estimates from one million sequenced T cells were considered lower bounds and underestimates. Because profiling used bulk unsorted PBMCs, naive and antigen-experienced compartments could not be compared conclusively. Compared with the aged group, more naive CD4+ T cells, fewer expanded clones and increased TCR diversity were shown by the long-lived group, suggesting age selection. Because the CMV infection status of the donors was unknown, age-related changes in expanded clonotypes may potentially have been confounded.

The chain is assembled from TRBV28 and TRBJ2-5; 8 central bases correspond to TRBD2. Sequencing input: blood. This TCR was sampled from a man aged 18 to 30 in good health. The CDR3 amino acid sequence is: CASSPRTSSGTQYF. Read as DNA, the sequence is TGTGCCAGCAGCCCAAGGACTAGCTCGGGGACCCAGTACTTC. Here the CDR3 is joined to the reference TRBV28 and TRBJ2-5 genes, and the full variable domain is: DVKVTQSSRYLVKRTGEKVFLECVQDMDHENMFWYRQDPGLGLRLIYFSYDVKMKEKGDIPEGYSVSREKKERFSLILESASTNQTSMYLCASSPRTSSGTQYFGPGTRLLVL.